A single sample gave rise to the 8 T cell receptor beta chains below, sequenced in a study of T cell repertoires in cytomegalovirus infection. TCRdb ran MiXCR on the reads and lists one entry per CDR3 protein. The sample records around 320,000 distinct CDR3 sequences, more than 8% being singletons. Sequencing was carried out using PBMCs. These receptors originate from a human donor in good health (CMV status not recorded). Some clones in this sample may be carry-over from other donors' samples.

The sample holds one count of this clonotype. The rearrangement links TRBV20-1 to TRBJ1-3, with TRBD1 matching 7 bases. The CDR3 sequence is 13 residues long. The germline V gene has CDR1 DFQATT and CDR2 SNEGSKA (reference sequence). J gave up 3 bases and V 5 bases, and 4 bases lay outside the gene matches. As DNA, the CDR3 is TGCAGTGCTGATAGGGACAGTGGAAACACCATATATTTT. This gives the protein CSADRDSGNTIYF.

This clonotype was counted ten times or more. The V and J genes are TRBV7-9 and TRBJ1-6, with TRBD1 identical over 7 bases. CDR3 length: 15 amino acids. Germline assignment: CDR1 SEHNR and CDR2 FQNEAQ (reference sequence). V lost 1 base to trimming and J lost 8 bases; unmatched junction nucleotides: 5. The CDR3 DNA reads as TGTGCCAGCAGCTTAGAAGAGGGGGCGGATTCACCCCTCCACTTT. Residues: CASSLEEGADSPLHF.

The chain is built from TRBV7-3 and TRBJ2-1; TRBD2 agrees at 10 bases. V lost 0 bases to trimming and J lost 3 bases; unmatched junction nucleotides: 2. CDR1 is SGHTA and CDR2 is FQGTGA in the germline V gene. The CDR3 spans 16 residues. CDR3 nucleotide sequence: TGTGCCAGCAGCTTAACGGCTAGCGGGGGCTACAATGAGCAGTTCTTC. The encoded protein is CASSLTASGGYNEQFF.

The chain couples TRBV6-1 to TRBJ1-5, with D tentatively TRBD1 (6 bases). CDR3 length: 15 residues. V lost 5 bases, J lost 4 bases, and 15 bases lay in between. Germline V gene data show CDR1 as MNHNS and CDR2 as SASEGT. Written as DNA, the CDR3 is TGTGCCAGCAGTCCCCGGACAGCCCAGAATCAGCCCCAGCATTTT. This translates into CASSPRTAQNQPQHF.

For this clonotype: This may be a read error: a much more frequent sequence differs by one nucleotide. The chain couples TRBV7-8 to TRBJ1-2; the D gene is possibly TRBD1 (5 bases). V was trimmed by 1 base and J by 9 bases, leaving 15 bases between them. Germline lookup yields CDR1 SGHVS and CDR2 FQNEAQ. CDR3 length equals 14 residues. The CDR3, as DNA: TGTGCCAGCAGCTTAGTCCCGGGGGATTATAGCTACACCTTC. This gives the protein CASSLVPGDYSYTF. The variable domain in full, with the rest retrieved from reference TRBV7-8 and TRBJ1-2, is GAGVSQSPRYKVAKRGQDVALRCDPISGHVSLFWYQQALGQGPEFLTYFQNEAQLDKSGLPSDRFFAERPEGSVSTLKIQRTQQEDSAVYLCASSLVPGDYSYTFGSGTRLTVV.

This clonotype was seen a few times. The rearrangement links TRBV19 to TRBJ2-3, with no clear D. Trimming removed 1 base at V and 4 bases at J, with 9 bases between. Germline CDR1 is LNHDA and CDR2 is SQIVND (reference sequence). This CDR3 has 14 residues. The CDR3 DNA is TGTGCCAGTAGTATAGCTCTCGAATCAGATACGCAGTATTTT. This encodes CASSIALESDTQYF.

This clonotype has at least ten counts. The rearrangement joins TRBV12-3 or TRBV12-4 to TRBJ1-1; maybe TRBD1 (5 bases). V lost 6 bases and J lost 10, with 15 bases in between. The CDR3 consists of 12 residues. The CDR3, as DNA: TGTGCCAGCAGCCTTGGGGGGAGAAGAGCTTTCTTT. Its protein product is CASSLGGRRAFF.

This clonotype was seen a handful of times. This rearrangement joins TRBV7-2 to TRBJ2-7; no reliable D call. This CDR3 has 15 amino acids. Germline-derived CDR1 and CDR2 are SGHTA and FQGNSA. Trimming took off 2 bases at V and 4 bases at J, with 15 bases between the two ends. This CDR3 reads CASSLPTSRGYEQYF. For the CDR3, the DNA is TGTGCCAGCAGCTTACCGACTTCGCGAGGTTACGAGCAGTACTTC.